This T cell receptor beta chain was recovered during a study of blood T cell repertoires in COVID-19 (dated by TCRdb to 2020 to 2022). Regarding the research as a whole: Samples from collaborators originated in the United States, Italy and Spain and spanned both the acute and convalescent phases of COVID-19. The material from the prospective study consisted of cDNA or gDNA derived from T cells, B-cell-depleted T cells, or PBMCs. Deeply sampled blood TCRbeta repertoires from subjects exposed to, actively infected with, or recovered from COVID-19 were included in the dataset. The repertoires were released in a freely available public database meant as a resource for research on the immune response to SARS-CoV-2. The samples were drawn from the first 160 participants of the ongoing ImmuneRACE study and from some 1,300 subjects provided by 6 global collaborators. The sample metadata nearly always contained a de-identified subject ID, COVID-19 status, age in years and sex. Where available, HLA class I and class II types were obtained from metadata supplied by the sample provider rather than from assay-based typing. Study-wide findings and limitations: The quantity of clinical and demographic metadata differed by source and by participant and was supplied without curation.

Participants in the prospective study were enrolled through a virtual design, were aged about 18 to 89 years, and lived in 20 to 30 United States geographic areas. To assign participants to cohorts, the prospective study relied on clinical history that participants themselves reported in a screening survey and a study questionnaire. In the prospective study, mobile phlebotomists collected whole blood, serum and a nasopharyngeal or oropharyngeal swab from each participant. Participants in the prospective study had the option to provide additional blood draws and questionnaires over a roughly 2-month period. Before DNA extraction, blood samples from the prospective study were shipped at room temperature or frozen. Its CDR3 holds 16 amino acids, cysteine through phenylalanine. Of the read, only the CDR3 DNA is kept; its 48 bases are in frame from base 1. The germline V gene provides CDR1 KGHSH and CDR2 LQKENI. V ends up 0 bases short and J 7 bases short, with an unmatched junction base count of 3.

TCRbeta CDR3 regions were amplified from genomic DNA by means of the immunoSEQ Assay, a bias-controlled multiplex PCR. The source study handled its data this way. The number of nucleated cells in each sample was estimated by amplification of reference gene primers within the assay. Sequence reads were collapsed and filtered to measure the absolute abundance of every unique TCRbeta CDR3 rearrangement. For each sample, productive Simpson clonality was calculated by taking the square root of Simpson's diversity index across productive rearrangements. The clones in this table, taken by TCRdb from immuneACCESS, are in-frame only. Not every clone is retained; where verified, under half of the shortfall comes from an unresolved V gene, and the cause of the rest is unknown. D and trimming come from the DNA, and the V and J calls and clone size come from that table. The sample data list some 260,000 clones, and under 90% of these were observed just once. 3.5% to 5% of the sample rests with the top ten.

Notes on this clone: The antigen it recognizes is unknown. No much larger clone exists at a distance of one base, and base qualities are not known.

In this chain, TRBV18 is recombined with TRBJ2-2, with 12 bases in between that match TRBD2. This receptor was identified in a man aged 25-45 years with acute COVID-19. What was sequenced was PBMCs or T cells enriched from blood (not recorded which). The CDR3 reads CASSPPTSGGVGELFF. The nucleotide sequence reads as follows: TGTGCCAGCTCACCACCGACTAGCGGGGGTGTCGGGGAGCTGTTTTTT.